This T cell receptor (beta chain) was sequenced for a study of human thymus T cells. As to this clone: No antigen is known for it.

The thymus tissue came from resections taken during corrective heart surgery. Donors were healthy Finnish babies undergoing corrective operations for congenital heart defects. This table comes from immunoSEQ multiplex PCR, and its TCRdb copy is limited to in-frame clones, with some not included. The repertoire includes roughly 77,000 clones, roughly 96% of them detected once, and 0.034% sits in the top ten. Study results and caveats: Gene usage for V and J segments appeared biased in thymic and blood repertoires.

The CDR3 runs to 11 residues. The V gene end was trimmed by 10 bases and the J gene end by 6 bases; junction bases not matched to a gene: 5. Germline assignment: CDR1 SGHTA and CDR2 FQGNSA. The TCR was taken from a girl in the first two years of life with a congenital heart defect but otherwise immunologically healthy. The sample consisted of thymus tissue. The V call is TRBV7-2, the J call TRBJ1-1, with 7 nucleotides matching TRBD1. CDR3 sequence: CATEQGPEAFF. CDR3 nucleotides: TGTGCCACCGAACAGGGGCCTGAAGCTTTCTTT.